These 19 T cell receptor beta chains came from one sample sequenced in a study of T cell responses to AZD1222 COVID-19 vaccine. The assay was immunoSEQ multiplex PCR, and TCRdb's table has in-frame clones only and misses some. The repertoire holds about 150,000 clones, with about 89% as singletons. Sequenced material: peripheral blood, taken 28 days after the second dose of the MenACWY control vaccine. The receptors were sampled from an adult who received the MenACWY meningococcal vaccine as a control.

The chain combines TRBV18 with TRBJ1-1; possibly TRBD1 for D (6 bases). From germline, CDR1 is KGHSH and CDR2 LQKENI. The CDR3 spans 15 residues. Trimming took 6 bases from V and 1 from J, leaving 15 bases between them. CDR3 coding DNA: TGTGCCAGCTCTGAGGTACAGGGCCAGAACACTGAAGCTTTCTTT. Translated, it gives CASSEVQGQNTEAFF.

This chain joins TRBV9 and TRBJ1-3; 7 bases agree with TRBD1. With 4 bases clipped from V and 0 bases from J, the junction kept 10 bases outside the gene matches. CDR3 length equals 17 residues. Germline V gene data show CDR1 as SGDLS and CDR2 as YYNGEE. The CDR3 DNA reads TGTGCCAGCAGCAGAGAACAGGGGCTTGACTCTGGAAACACCATATATTTT. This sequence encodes CASSREQGLDSGNTIYF. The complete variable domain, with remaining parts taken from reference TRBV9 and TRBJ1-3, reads DSGVTQTPKHLITATGQRVTLRCSPRSGDLSVYWYQQSLDQGLQFLIQYYNGEERAKGNILERFSAQQFPDLHSELNLSSLELGDSALYFCASSREQGLDSGNTIYFGEGSWLTVV.

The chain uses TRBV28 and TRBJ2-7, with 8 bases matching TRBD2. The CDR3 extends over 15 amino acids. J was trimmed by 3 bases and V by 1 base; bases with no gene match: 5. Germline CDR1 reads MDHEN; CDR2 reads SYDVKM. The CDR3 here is CASSLFSGGLYEQYF. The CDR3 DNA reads TGTGCCAGCAGTTTATTTTCGGGAGGGCTCTACGAGCAGTACTTC. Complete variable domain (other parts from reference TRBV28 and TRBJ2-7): DVKVTQSSRYLVKRTGEKVFLECVQDMDHENMFWYRQDPGLGLRLIYFSYDVKMKEKGDIPEGYSVSREKKERFSLILESASTNQTSMYLCASSLFSGGLYEQYFGPGTRLTVT.

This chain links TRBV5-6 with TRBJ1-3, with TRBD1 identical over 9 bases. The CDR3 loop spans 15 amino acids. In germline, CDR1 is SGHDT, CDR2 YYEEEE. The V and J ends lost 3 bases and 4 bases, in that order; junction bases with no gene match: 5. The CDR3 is CASSSTGGAGNTIYF. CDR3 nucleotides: TGTGCCAGCAGCTCTACAGGGGGCGCGGGAAACACCATATATTTT.

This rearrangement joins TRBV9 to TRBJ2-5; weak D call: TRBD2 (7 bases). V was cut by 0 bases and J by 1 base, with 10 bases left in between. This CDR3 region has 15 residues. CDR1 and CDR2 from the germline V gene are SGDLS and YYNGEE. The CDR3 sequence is CASSVAGGRQETQYF. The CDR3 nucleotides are TGTGCCAGCAGCGTAGCCGGGGGGCGCCAAGAGACCCAGTACTTC.

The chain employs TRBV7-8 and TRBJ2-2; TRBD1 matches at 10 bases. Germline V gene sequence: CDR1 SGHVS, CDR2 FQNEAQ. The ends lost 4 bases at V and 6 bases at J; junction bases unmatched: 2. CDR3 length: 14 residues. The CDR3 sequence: CASSWGQGSGELFF. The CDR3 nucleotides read TGTGCCAGCAGCTGGGGACAGGGGTCCGGGGAGCTGTTTTTT.

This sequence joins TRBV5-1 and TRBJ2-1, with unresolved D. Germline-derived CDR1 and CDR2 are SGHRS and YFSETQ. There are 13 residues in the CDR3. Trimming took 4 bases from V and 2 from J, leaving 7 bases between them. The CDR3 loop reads CASSRIAYNEQFF. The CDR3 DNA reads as TGCGCCAGCAGCAGGATAGCCTACAATGAGCAGTTCTTC.

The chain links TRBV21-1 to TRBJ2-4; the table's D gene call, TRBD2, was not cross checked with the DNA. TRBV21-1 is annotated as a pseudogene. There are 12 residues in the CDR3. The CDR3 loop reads CASSTTSGKQYF. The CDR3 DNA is TGTGCCAGCAGCACCACTAGCGGGAAACAGTACTTC.

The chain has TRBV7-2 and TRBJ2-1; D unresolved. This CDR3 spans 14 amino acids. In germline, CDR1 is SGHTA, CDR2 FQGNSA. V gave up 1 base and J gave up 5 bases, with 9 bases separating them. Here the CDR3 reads CASSLGHANNEQFF. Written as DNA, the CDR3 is TGTGCCAGCAGCTTAGGACATGCGAACAATGAGCAGTTCTTC.

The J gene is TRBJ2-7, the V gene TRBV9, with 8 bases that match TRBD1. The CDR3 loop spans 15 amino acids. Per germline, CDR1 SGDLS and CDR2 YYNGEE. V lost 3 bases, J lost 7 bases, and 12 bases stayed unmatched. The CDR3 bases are TGTGCCAGCAGCGAGTCAGACAGGGGCCGGGGGGAGCAGTACTTC. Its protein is CASSESDRGRGEQYF. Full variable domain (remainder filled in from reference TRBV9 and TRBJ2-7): DSGVTQTPKHLITATGQRVTLRCSPRSGDLSVYWYQQSLDQGLQFLIQYYNGEERAKGNILERFSAQQFPDLHSELNLSSLELGDSALYFCASSESDRGRGEQYFGPGTRLTVT.

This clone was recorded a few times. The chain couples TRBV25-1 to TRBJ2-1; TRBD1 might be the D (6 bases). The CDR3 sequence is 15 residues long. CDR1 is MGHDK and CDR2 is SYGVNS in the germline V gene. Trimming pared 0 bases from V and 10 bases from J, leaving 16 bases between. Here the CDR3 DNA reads TGTGCCAGCAGTGAATACTCAGGGGTGGCCAGCGAGCAGTTCTTC. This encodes CASSEYSGVASEQFF.

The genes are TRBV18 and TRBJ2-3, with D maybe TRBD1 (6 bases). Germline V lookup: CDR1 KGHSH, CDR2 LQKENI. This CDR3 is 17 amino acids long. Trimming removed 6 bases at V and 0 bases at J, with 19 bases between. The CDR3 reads CASSLFVGATSTDTQYF. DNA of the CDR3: TGTGCCAGCTCCCTCTTCGTGGGGGCAACTAGCACAGATACGCAGTATTTT.

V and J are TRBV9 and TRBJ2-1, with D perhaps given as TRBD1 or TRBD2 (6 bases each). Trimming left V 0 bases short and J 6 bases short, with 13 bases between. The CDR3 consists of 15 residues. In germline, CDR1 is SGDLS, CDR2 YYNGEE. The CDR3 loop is CASSVEGEAANEQFF. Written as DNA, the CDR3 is TGTGCCAGCAGCGTAGAGGGGGAGGCTGCCAATGAGCAGTTCTTC.

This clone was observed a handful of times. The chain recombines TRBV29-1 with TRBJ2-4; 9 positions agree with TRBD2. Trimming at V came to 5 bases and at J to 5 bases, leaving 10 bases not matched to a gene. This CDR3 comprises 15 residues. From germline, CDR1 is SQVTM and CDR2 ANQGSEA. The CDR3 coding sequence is TGCAGCGTTCAAGGTAGCGGGAGTGGAGAAAACATTCAGTACTTC. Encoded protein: CSVQGSGSGENIQYF.

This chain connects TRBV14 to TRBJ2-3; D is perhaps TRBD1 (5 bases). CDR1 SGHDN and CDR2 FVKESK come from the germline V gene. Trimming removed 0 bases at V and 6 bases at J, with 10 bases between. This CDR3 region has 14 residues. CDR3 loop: CASSQDLKGDTQYF. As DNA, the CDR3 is TGTGCCAGCAGCCAAGACCTGAAGGGGGATACGCAGTATTTT. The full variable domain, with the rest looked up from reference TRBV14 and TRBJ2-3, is EAGVTQFPSHSVIEKGQTVTLRCDPISGHDNLYWYRRVMGKEIKFLLHFVKESKQDESGMPNNRFLAERTGGTYSTLKVQPAELEDSGVYFCASSQDLKGDTQYFGPGTRLTVL.

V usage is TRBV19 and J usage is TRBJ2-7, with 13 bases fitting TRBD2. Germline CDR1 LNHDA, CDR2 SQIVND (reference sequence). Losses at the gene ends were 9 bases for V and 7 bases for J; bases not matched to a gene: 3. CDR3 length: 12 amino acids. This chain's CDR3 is CASGTSGKEQYF. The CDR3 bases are TGTGCCAGCGGGACTAGCGGGAAGGAGCAGTACTTC.

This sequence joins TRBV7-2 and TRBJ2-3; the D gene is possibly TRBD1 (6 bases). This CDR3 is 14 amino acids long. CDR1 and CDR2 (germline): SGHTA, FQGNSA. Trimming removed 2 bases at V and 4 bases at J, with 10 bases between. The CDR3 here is CASSLYRESDTQYF. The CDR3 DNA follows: TGTGCCAGCAGCTTATACAGGGAGTCAGATACGCAGTATTTT. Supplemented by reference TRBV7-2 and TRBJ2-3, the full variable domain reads GAGVSQSPSNKVTEKGKDVELRCDPISGHTALYWYRQSLGQGLEFLIYFQGNSAPDKSGLPSDRFSAERTGGSVSTLTIQRTQQEDSAVYLCASSLYRESDTQYFGPGTRLTVL.

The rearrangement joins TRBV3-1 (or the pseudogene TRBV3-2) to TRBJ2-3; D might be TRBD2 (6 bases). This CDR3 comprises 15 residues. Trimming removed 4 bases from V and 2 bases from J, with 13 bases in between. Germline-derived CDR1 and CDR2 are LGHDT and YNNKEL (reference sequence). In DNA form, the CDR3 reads TGTGCCAGCAGCCCGCCGGGGGACCTCACAGATACGCAGTATTTT. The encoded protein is CASSPPGDLTDTQYF.

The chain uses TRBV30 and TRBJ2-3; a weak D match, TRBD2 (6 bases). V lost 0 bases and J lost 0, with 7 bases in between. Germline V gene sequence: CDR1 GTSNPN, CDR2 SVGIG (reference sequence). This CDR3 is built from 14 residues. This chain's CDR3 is CAWSVSGSTDTQYF. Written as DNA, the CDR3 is TGTGCCTGGAGTGTAAGCGGGAGCACAGATACGCAGTATTTT.